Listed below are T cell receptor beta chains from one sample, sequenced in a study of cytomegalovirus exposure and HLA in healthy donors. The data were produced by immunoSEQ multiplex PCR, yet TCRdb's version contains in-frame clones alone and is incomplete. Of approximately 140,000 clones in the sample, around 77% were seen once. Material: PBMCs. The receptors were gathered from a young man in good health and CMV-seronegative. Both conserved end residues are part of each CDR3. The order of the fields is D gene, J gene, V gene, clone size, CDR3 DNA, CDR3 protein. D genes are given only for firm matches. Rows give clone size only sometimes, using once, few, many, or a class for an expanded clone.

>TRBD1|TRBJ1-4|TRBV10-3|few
TGTGCCATCAGTCCGAATCCGGGACAGGGGGCTCGTGACGTTGAAAAACTGTTTTTT
CAISPNPGQGARDVEKLFF
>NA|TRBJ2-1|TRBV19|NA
TGTGCCAGTAGTGGGGCGCCTTACAATGAGCAGTTCTTC
CASSGAPYNEQFF
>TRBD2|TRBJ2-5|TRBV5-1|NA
TGCGCCACCAGACTAGCGGGGGGCTCAGGGACCCAGTACTTC
CATRLAGGSGTQYF
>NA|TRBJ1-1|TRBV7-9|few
TGTGCCAGCAGCCGTCGGGAGGGGGGCACTGAAGCTTTCTTT
CASSRREGGTEAFF
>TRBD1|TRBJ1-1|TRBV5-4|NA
TGTGCCAGCAGCTTGGGGGGACAGGGGGCCCTCGGTGAAGCTTTCTTT
CASSLGGQGALGEAFF
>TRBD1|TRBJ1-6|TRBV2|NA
TGTGCCAGCACCCCCGGACAGGGGTATTCACCCCTCCACTTT
CASTPGQGYSPLHF
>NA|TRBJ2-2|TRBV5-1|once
TGCGCCAGCACCCTACAGGGCACCGGGGAGCTGTTTTTT
CASTLQGTGELFF
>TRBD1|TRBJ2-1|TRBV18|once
TGTGCCAGCTCACCAGAGCCGACAGGGGTTTACAATGAGCAGTTCTTC
CASSPEPTGVYNEQFF
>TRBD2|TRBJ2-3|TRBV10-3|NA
TGTGCCATCAGTGAGCCTAGAGGGACTAGCGGGACCACAGATACGCAGTATTTT
CAISEPRGTSGTTDTQYF
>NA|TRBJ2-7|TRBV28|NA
TGTGCCAGCAGTTTAGGGTCGGCACACCGAGGGTACGAGCAGTACTTC
CASSLGSAHRGYEQYF
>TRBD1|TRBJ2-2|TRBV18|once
TGTGCCAGCTCACCACTGCAGGCAGGGGGGAACACCGGGGAGCTGTTTTTT
CASSPLQAGGNTGELFF
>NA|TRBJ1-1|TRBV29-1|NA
TGCAGCGCCCAAGAAAAACAGGGACCTAACACTGAAGCTTTCTTT
CSAQEKQGPNTEAFF
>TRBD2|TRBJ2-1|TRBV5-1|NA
TGCGCCAGTACGACAGGGACTAGCGGCACCGAGCAGTTCTTC
CASTTGTSGTEQFF
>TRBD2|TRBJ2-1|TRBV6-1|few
TGTGCCAGCAGTGAATCTAGCGGGGATTACAATGAGCAGTTCTTC
CASSESSGDYNEQFF
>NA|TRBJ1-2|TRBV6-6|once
TGTGCCAGCAGTTACAACAGCCACCAGGGGGGCTACACCTTC
CASSYNSHQGGYTF
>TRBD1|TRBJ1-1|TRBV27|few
TGTGCCAGCAGTTCCGGACAGGTGGGGGGGAACACTGAAGCTTTCTTT
CASSSGQVGGNTEAFF
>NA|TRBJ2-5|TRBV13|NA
TGTGCCAGCAGCTTAGGGGGCGTGGAGACCCAGTACTTC
CASSLGGVETQYF
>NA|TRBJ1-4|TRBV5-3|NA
TGCCCTTGTCAGGCAACTAATGAAAAACTGTTTTTT
CPCQATNEKLFF
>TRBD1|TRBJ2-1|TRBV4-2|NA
TGTGCCAGCAGCCAAGATTATAGGACAGGGGTCAATGAGCAGTTCTTC
CASSQDYRTGVNEQFF
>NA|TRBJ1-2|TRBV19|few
TGTGCGCTCCCCACGGAGGGGGGGCGAGGCTACACCTTC
CALPTEGGRGYTF
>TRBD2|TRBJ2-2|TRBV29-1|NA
TGCAGCGTTGTTGCGGCGGGAGGGAACACCGGGGAGCTGTTTTTT
CSVVAAGGNTGELFF
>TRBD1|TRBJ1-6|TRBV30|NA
TGTGCCTGGAGTCGACAGGGGGGTAATTCACCCCTCCACTTT
CAWSRQGGNSPLHF
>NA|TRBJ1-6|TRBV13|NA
TGTGCCAGCAGCTTAGCCGGGGTCGTGAATTCACCCCTCCACTTT
CASSLAGVVNSPLHF
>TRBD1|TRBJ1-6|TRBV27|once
TGTGCCAGCAGTCCGACGGGACAGGTTGGTTCACCCCTCCACTTT
CASSPTGQVGSPLHF
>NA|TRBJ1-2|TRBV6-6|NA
TGTGCCAGCAGTACCCGGCGGGGTGGGAACTATGGCTACACCTTC
CASSTRRGGNYGYTF
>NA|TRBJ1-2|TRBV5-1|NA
TGCGCCAGCAACCCCAGAGGCGGGGCACCCGGCTACACCTTC
CASNPRGGAPGYTF
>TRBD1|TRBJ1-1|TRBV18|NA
TGTGCCAGCTCAGGCTGGGGACAGGGGACGAACACTGAAGCTTTCTTT
CASSGWGQGTNTEAFF
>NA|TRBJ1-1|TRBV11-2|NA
TGTGCCAGCAGCTTAGATCCTACAGGGAACACTGAAGCTTTCTTT
CASSLDPTGNTEAFF
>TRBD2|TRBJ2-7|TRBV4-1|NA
TGCGCCAGCAGCCCAGAGGGTAGCGTTGTTAGCGGGAGGGCCCAGTTCCACGAGCAGTACTTC
CASSPEGSVVSGRAQFHEQYF
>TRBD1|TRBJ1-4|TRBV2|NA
TGTGCCAGCAGTTGGCAGGGGGGAATTTCTGAAAAACTGTTTTTT
CASSWQGGISEKLFF
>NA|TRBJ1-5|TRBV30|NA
TGTGCCTGGAGTGGGGGCCAGGGAACCCATCAGCCCCAGCATTTT
CAWSGGQGTHQPQHF
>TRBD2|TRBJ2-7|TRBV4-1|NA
TGCGCCAGCAGCCAAGAAACTAGCGGGAGCCCTTACGAGCAGTACTTC
CASSQETSGSPYEQYF
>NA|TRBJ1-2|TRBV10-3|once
TGTGCCATCAGTGTCCGCCTCGGAGGGGCCCAACTAAATGGCTACACCTTC
CAISVRLGGAQLNGYTF
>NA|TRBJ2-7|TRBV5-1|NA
TGCGCCCATGCGGTCGGCAGAATGAACTACGAGCAGTACTTC
CAHAVGRMNYEQYF
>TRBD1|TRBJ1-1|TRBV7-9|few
TGTGCCAGCAGCCGACAGGGGGGAGGCACTGAAGCTTTCTTT
CASSRQGGGTEAFF
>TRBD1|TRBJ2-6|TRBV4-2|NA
TGTGCCAGCAGCCGTGGACAGGGGGATCTCCAAACCGCCAACGTCCTGACTTTC
CASSRGQGDLQTANVLTF
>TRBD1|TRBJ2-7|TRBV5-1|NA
TGCGCCAGCAGCTCCGGACAGGGGTCCTCCTACGAGCAGTACTTC
CASSSGQGSSYEQYF
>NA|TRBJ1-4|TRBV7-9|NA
TGTGCCAGCAGCGTTAGGTGGGGGGTTCATGAAAAACTGTTTTTT
CASSVRWGVHEKLFF
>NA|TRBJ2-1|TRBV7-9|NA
TGTGCCAGCAGCCCGGACTGGAACAATGAGCAGTTCTTC
CASSPDWNNEQFF
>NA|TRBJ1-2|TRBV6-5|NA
TGTGCCAGCAGTTACTCTGGAGGGAGCTATGGCTACACCTTC
CASSYSGGSYGYTF
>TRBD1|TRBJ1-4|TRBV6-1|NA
TGTGCCAGCAGTGTGACAGGGGTTAAGGGTGAAAAACTGTTTTTT
CASSVTGVKGEKLFF
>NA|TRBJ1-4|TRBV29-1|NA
TGCAGCGTCCTCCGACAAACTAATGAAAAACTGTTTTTT
CSVLRQTNEKLFF
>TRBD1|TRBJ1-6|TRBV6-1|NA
TGTGCCAGCAGTGAGACAGGGAAGTCTTCACCCCTCCACTTT
CASSETGKSSPLHF
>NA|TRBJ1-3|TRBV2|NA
TGTGCCAGCAGTAACGACAGTCCTGGAAACACCATATATTTT
CASSNDSPGNTIYF
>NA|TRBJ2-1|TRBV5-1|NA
TGCGCCAGCAGCTTGGTTAACAATGAGCAGTTCTTC
CASSLVNNEQFF
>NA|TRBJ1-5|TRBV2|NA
TGTGCCAGCAGTACGGGACACAGCAATCAGCCCCAGCATTTT
CASSTGHSNQPQHF
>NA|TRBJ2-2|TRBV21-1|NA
TGTGCCAGCAGCAAACCCGGGACTAGCGGGAGCCCCCCGAACACCGGGGAGCTGTTTTTT
CASSKPGTSGSPPNTGELFF
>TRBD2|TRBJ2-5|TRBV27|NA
TGTGCCAGCAGAGATATGACTAGCGGGAGGGGAGAGACCCAGTACTTC
CASRDMTSGRGETQYF
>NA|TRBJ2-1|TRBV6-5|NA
TGTGCCAGCAGTTACGCGAGCGGCAATTACAATGAGCAGTTCTTC
CASSYASGNYNEQFF
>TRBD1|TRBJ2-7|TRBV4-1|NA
TGCGCCAGCAGACAACCGGGACAGGGCAACGAGCAGTACTTC
CASRQPGQGNEQYF
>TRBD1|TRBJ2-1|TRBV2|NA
TGTGCCAGCAGTGAAGAGGGGACAGGGACGAATGAGCAGTTCTTC
CASSEEGTGTNEQFF
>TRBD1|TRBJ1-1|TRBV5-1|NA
TGCGCCAGCAGCGCAGGGGGCCCTGAAGCTTTCTTT
CASSAGGPEAFF
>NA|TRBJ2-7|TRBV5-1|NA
TGCGCCAGCAGCTTGCAGGGCCCCACATCAACTTCCTACGAGCAGTACTTC
CASSLQGPTSTSYEQYF
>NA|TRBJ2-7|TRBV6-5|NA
TGTGCCAGCAGTTACAATACCGCCAGCGAGCAGTACTTC
CASSYNTASEQYF
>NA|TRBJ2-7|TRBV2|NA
TGTGCCAGCGCGCCTTTGAGGCTCGAGCAGTACTTC
CASAPLRLEQYF
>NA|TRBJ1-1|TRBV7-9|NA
TGTGCCAGCAGTTACGACACTGTGAACACTGAAGCTTTCTTT
CASSYDTVNTEAFF
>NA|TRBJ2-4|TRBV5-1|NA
TGCGCCAGCAGCCCTGACAGCATCAAAAACATTCAGTACTTC
CASSPDSIKNIQYF
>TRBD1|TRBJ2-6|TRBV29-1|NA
TGCAGCGTGTACCAGGGGGCTGGGGCCAACGTCCTGACTTTC
CSVYQGAGANVLTF
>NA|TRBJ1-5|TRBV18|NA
TGTGCCAGCTCACCCTGGCTGGTGAATAGCTATCAGCCCCAGCATTTT
CASSPWLVNSYQPQHF
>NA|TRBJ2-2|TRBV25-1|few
TGTGCCAGCAGTGAGCAGACACACACCGGGGAGCTGTTTTTT
CASSEQTHTGELFF